This is a list of T cell receptor beta chains from one sample in a study of OX40 agonist ivuxolimab in advanced cancers. Profiling relied on immunoSEQ multiplex PCR, and the TCRdb table lists in-frame clones only, not all of them. The data hold around 30,000 clones, with roughly 83% observed a single time. The specimen was CD4+ or CD8+ T cells sorted from blood, collected in a trial of the OX40 agonist ivuxolimab. The receptors derive from an adult with an advanced solid tumor such as melanoma, head and neck, liver or kidney cancer. Each CDR3 is given with its conserved first and last residue. A D gene is named only where the DNA matches it firmly. Part of the rows lack a size; the others show once, few, many or a class for expanded clones.

v_gene: TRBV7-9; d_gene: TRBD1; abundance: .; j_gene: TRBJ1-4; CDR3aa: CASSSTGQVGKLFF; CDR3nt: TGTGCCAGCAGCTCCACGGGACAGGTGGGAAAACTGTTTTTT
v_gene: TRBV27; d_gene: TRBD1; abundance: .; j_gene: TRBJ2-7; CDR3aa: CASSLTGQGYYEQYF; CDR3nt: TGTGCCAGCAGTTTGACAGGACAGGGATACTACGAGCAGTACTTC
v_gene: TRBV18; d_gene: .; abundance: .; j_gene: TRBJ1-1; CDR3aa: CASSRAWEDTEAFF; CDR3nt: TGTGCCAGCTCACGGGCGTGGGAAGACACTGAAGCTTTCTTT
v_gene: TRBV7-6; d_gene: .; abundance: .; j_gene: TRBJ2-1; CDR3aa: CASSSQGYNEQFF; CDR3nt: TGTGCCAGCAGCTCCCAAGGGTACAATGAGCAGTTCTTC
v_gene: TRBV7-6; d_gene: .; abundance: .; j_gene: TRBJ1-1; CDR3aa: CASSLAGPGAFF; CDR3nt: TGTGCCAGCAGCTTAGCTGGCCCCGGAGCTTTCTTT
v_gene: TRBV11-3; d_gene: .; abundance: .; j_gene: TRBJ2-7; CDR3aa: CASSLASLSEQYF; CDR3nt: TGTGCCAGCAGCTTAGCATCCCTCAGCGAGCAGTACTTC
v_gene: TRBV7-9; d_gene: TRBD1; abundance: .; j_gene: TRBJ1-5; CDR3aa: CASSQTGDEPQHF; CDR3nt: TGTGCCAGCAGCCAGACAGGGGACGAACCCCAGCATTTT
v_gene: TRBV7-2; d_gene: .; abundance: .; j_gene: TRBJ2-5; CDR3aa: CASRGHGPSAQETQYF; CDR3nt: TGTGCCAGCAGAGGGCACGGTCCTAGCGCGCAAGAGACCCAGTACTTC
v_gene: TRBV7-3; d_gene: .; abundance: .; j_gene: TRBJ1-1; CDR3aa: CASSLMVADKNTEAFF; CDR3nt: TGTGCCAGCAGCTTAATGGTCGCTGACAAGAACACTGAAGCTTTCTTT
v_gene: TRBV11-2; d_gene: TRBD2; abundance: .; j_gene: TRBJ2-7; CDR3aa: CASRQWQGDSGRGYEQYF; CDR3nt: TGTGCCAGCCGACAGTGGCAGGGGGATAGCGGGAGGGGTTACGAGCAGTACTTC
v_gene: TRBV6-1; d_gene: TRBD2; abundance: .; j_gene: TRBJ2-3; CDR3aa: CASSELAGSTDTQYF; CDR3nt: TGTGCCAGCAGTGAACTAGCGGGAAGCACAGATACGCAGTATTTT
v_gene: TRBV9; d_gene: .; abundance: .; j_gene: TRBJ2-7; CDR3aa: CASSVGEGGSYEQYF; CDR3nt: TGTGCCAGCAGCGTAGGGGAAGGTGGCTCCTACGAGCAGTACTTC
v_gene: TRBV5-4; d_gene: .; abundance: .; j_gene: TRBJ2-2; CDR3aa: CASSDREEGELFF; CDR3nt: TGTGCCAGCAGCGACAGGGAGGAGGGGGAGCTGTTTTTT
v_gene: TRBV11-2; d_gene: TRBD1; abundance: .; j_gene: TRBJ2-1; CDR3aa: CASSSGTGLGNEQFF; CDR3nt: TGTGCCAGCAGTTCCGGGACAGGGCTAGGCAATGAGCAGTTCTTC
v_gene: TRBV27; d_gene: TRBD1; abundance: .; j_gene: TRBJ2-7; CDR3aa: CASMDRGLYEQYF; CDR3nt: TGTGCCAGCATGGACAGGGGCCTCTACGAGCAGTACTTC
v_gene: TRBV9; d_gene: .; abundance: .; j_gene: TRBJ2-7; CDR3aa: CASSPGVIAYEQYF; CDR3nt: TGTGCCAGCAGCCCAGGGGTTATCGCCTACGAGCAGTACTTC
v_gene: TRBV30; d_gene: .; abundance: .; j_gene: TRBJ2-7; CDR3aa: CAWMKGVEQYF; CDR3nt: TGTGCCTGGATGAAGGGGGTCGAGCAGTACTTC
v_gene: TRBV6-1; d_gene: TRBD1; abundance: .; j_gene: TRBJ1-1; CDR3aa: CASSEVATGGTEAFF; CDR3nt: TGTGCCAGCAGTGAAGTAGCGACAGGGGGCACTGAAGCTTTCTTT
v_gene: TRBV2; d_gene: .; abundance: .; j_gene: TRBJ2-7; CDR3aa: CASSGQIYEQYF; CDR3nt: TGTGCCAGCAGTGGGCAGATCTACGAGCAGTACTTC
v_gene: TRBV7-6; d_gene: TRBD1; abundance: .; j_gene: TRBJ2-1; CDR3aa: CASSSRDRDYNEQFF; CDR3nt: TGTGCCAGCAGCTCCCGGGACAGGGACTACAATGAGCAGTTCTTC
v_gene: TRBV5-4; d_gene: TRBD1; abundance: once; j_gene: TRBJ1-2; CDR3aa: CASSFRGGAGYGYTF; CDR3nt: TGTGCCAGCAGCTTCCGAGGGGGCGCCGGCTATGGCTACACCTTC
v_gene: TRBV7-9; d_gene: TRBD1; abundance: few; j_gene: TRBJ1-6; CDR3aa: CASRLAGGEGSPLHF; CDR3nt: TGTGCCAGCAGGCTGGCAGGGGGGGAGGGCTCACCCCTCCACTTT
v_gene: TRBV7-6; d_gene: TRBD2; abundance: .; j_gene: TRBJ2-1; CDR3aa: CASSSTGLAGSNEQFF; CDR3nt: TGTGCCAGCAGCTCGACGGGACTAGCGGGATCGAATGAGCAGTTCTTC
v_gene: TRBV5-1; d_gene: TRBD1; abundance: .; j_gene: TRBJ2-7; CDR3aa: CASSLEPGTESYEQYF; CDR3nt: TGCGCCAGCAGCTTGGAACCCGGGACAGAATCCTACGAGCAGTACTTC
v_gene: TRBV15; d_gene: .; abundance: few; j_gene: TRBJ1-3; CDR3aa: CATSRERGPGNTIYF; CDR3nt: TGTGCCACCAGCAGAGAGCGGGGGCCTGGAAACACCATATATTTT
v_gene: TRBV6-5; d_gene: .; abundance: .; j_gene: TRBJ1-4; CDR3aa: CASSYSTASGEKLFF; CDR3nt: TGTGCCAGCAGTTACTCGACAGCCTCCGGGGAAAAACTGTTTTTT
v_gene: TRBV7-3; d_gene: .; abundance: .; j_gene: TRBJ1-1; CDR3aa: CASSLMGGNTEAFF; CDR3nt: TGTGCCAGCAGCTTAATGGGGGGGAACACTGAAGCTTTCTTT
v_gene: TRBV7-6; d_gene: TRBD2; abundance: .; j_gene: TRBJ2-3; CDR3aa: CASSLMTSRCTDTQYF; CDR3nt: TGTGCCAGCAGCTTAATGACTAGCCGATGCACAGATACGCAGTATTTT
v_gene: TRBV19; d_gene: .; abundance: .; j_gene: TRBJ1-5; CDR3aa: CASSLGQYSNQPQHF; CDR3nt: TGTGCCAGTAGCCTAGGACAGTATAGCAATCAGCCCCAGCATTTT
v_gene: TRBV11-3; d_gene: .; abundance: once; j_gene: TRBJ2-1; CDR3aa: CASSETGPTYNEQFF; CDR3nt: TGTGCCAGCAGCGAAACCGGGCCTACTTACAATGAGCAGTTCTTC
v_gene: TRBV28; d_gene: TRBD1; abundance: .; j_gene: TRBJ2-2; CDR3aa: CASSFHGSDRGLIAGELFF; CDR3nt: TGTGCCAGCAGTTTCCATGGCTCTGACAGGGGATTGATAGCCGGGGAGCTGTTTTTT
v_gene: TRBV6-1; d_gene: .; abundance: .; j_gene: TRBJ1-1; CDR3aa: CASSLDRLSGTEAFF; CDR3nt: TGTGCCAGCAGCCTAGACAGGTTGTCGGGCACTGAAGCTTTCTTT
v_gene: TRBV6-6; d_gene: .; abundance: .; j_gene: TRBJ1-2; CDR3aa: CASSAVLKGTYGYTF; CDR3nt: TGTGCCAGCAGCGCGGTGCTCAAGGGGACATATGGCTACACCTTC
v_gene: TRBV7-6; d_gene: .; abundance: .; j_gene: TRBJ2-1; CDR3aa: CASSLTIRPSNEQFF; CDR3nt: TGTGCCAGCAGCCTGACTATCCGACCTTCGAATGAGCAGTTCTTC
v_gene: TRBV6-5; d_gene: TRBD2; abundance: .; j_gene: TRBJ2-5; CDR3aa: CASSYSGRAYQETQYF; CDR3nt: TGTGCCAGCAGTTACTCGGGGAGGGCTTACCAAGAGACCCAGTACTTC
v_gene: TRBV30; d_gene: .; abundance: .; j_gene: TRBJ2-1; CDR3aa: CAWKGRLRWSYNEQFF; CDR3nt: TGTGCCTGGAAAGGAAGGTTAAGGTGGTCCTACAATGAGCAGTTCTTC
v_gene: TRBV19; d_gene: TRBD1; abundance: .; j_gene: TRBJ2-1; CDR3aa: CASNEGTGAYNEQFF; CDR3nt: TGTGCCAGTAATGAGGGGACAGGGGCCTACAATGAGCAGTTCTTC
v_gene: TRBV29-1; d_gene: .; abundance: .; j_gene: TRBJ2-7; CDR3aa: CSVEIGWDWPYEQYF; CDR3nt: TGCAGCGTTGAAATCGGTTGGGACTGGCCCTACGAGCAGTACTTC
v_gene: TRBV7-9; d_gene: TRBD1; abundance: .; j_gene: TRBJ2-2; CDR3aa: CASSDPGQGAVGELFF; CDR3nt: TGTGCCAGCAGCGACCCGGGACAGGGGGCCGTCGGGGAGCTGTTTTTT
v_gene: TRBV5-6; d_gene: .; abundance: .; j_gene: TRBJ1-2; CDR3aa: CASSPTEGSNYGYTF; CDR3nt: TGTGCCAGCAGCCCCACCGAGGGATCCAACTATGGCTACACCTTC
v_gene: TRBV30; d_gene: .; abundance: .; j_gene: TRBJ1-3; CDR3aa: CAWSVDTGNTIYF; CDR3nt: TGTGCCTGGAGTGTTGACACAGGAAACACCATATATTTT
v_gene: TRBV4-1; d_gene: .; abundance: .; j_gene: TRBJ2-4; CDR3aa: CASSPSPRGHIQYF; CDR3nt: TGCGCCAGCAGCCCTTCACCACGGGGGCACATTCAGTACTTC
v_gene: TRBV2; d_gene: .; abundance: .; j_gene: TRBJ2-2; CDR3aa: CASSVARGRDTGELFF; CDR3nt: TGTGCCAGCAGTGTAGCGAGGGGGAGAGACACCGGGGAGCTGTTTTTT
v_gene: TRBV4-3; d_gene: .; abundance: .; j_gene: TRBJ1-1; CDR3aa: CASSQDGLQTEAFF; CDR3nt: TGCGCCAGCAGCCAAGATGGGCTACAGACTGAAGCTTTCTTT
v_gene: TRBV19; d_gene: TRBD1; abundance: .; j_gene: TRBJ1-5; CDR3aa: CASKGQGAFKAQHF; CDR3nt: TGTGCCAGTAAGGGACAGGGGGCGTTTAAAGCCCAGCATTTT